This is a list of T cell receptor beta chains from one sample in a study of cytomegalovirus exposure and HLA in healthy donors. The data were produced by immunoSEQ multiplex PCR, yet TCRdb's version contains in-frame clones alone and is incomplete. The data show approximately 82,000 clones, 62% seen once. Sequencing was carried out using PBMCs. These receptors were obtained from a woman in her 30s in good health and CMV-seropositive. The conserved cysteine and the conserved F or W are not part of the CDR3 here. A D gene is named only where the DNA matches it firmly.

TRBV27	NA	TRBJ1-5	ASSNYNQPQH
TRBV6-6	NA	TRBJ1-1	ASINGGGGNTEAF
TRBV7-2	TRBD1	TRBJ1-2	ASSLAPGQGAGGYT
TRBV30	NA	TRBJ1-1	AWSVAKYAEAF
TRBV5-1	NA	TRBJ1-1	ASSPGNMNTEAF
TRBV27	TRBD1	TRBJ1-6	ASRPTGDNSPLH
TRBV5-4	NA	TRBJ2-7	ASSLGELYEQY
TRBV4-3	TRBD2	TRBJ2-7	ASSQSGTSGGLYEQY
TRBV7-2	NA	TRBJ2-3	ASVWALEPTDTQY
TRBV6-5	NA	TRBJ1-2	ASSYGGEDYGYT
TRBV6-5	TRBD1	TRBJ2-7	ASSRTGTGSYEQY
TRBV19	TRBD1	TRBJ1-5	ASSFDRASNQPQH
TRBV9	TRBD1	TRBJ1-2	ASSPRQGGGGYT
TRBV18	NA	TRBJ1-2	ASSPPLGTKKGTNYGYP
TRBV7-9	NA	TRBJ1-2	ASSKQQTNYGYT
TRBV28	NA	TRBJ1-1	ASSATVNTEAF
TRBV4-1	TRBD1	TRBJ1-2	ASSYDSTGTNYGYT
TRBV7-9	NA	TRBJ2-3	ASSLAGLWDTQY
TRBV11-2	TRBD1	TRBJ1-3	ASSLRTGRFNTIY
TRBV6-6	NA	TRBJ2-7	ASSYSRSSTTYEQY
TRBV7-2	TRBD1	TRBJ2-3	ASSLVGQGGTDTQY
TRBV4-1	NA	TRBJ1-6	ASSQSGTLSPLH
TRBV9	NA	TRBJ2-1	ASSVGGGAKDEQF
TRBV19	TRBD1	TRBJ2-7	ASSYTGVHEQY
TRBV28	NA	TRBJ1-2	ASSPGQLGGYT
TRBV9	NA	TRBJ2-1	ASSGETGYYNEQF
TRBV18	TRBD2	TRBJ2-3	ASSPQNGGSTDTQY
TRBV7-9	NA	TRBJ1-6	ASSPGISSPLH
TRBV9	NA	TRBJ2-3	ASSAYFRVTSTDTQY